The entry below gives a single T cell receptor (beta chain) sequence along with its context. The specificity of this receptor is unknown. No much larger clone exists at a distance of one base, and base qualities are not known. Ficoll-Paque density gradient centrifugation was used to isolate PBMCs. The germline ends are 7 bases apart after V is trimmed by 5 bases and J by 5 bases. The CDR3 runs 12 amino acids, cysteine and phenylalanine included. The DNA shown is the 36-base CDR3, in frame from base 1. Reading the germline V gene gives CDR1 SGHAT and CDR2 FQNNGV. The data were taken from a study of T-cell memory formation after mild COVID-19 (dated by TCRdb to the early 2020s). In the study overall: TCR sequence clusters from the two donors were found to be largely donor specific. Two young, previously healthy adult volunteers, one female and one male, were included in the cohort. Longitudinal TCRalpha and TCRbeta repertoire sequencing tracked T-cell clones expanding and contracting after mild COVID-19 in a couple of donors.

On the study overall, not on this receptor specifically: SARS-CoV-2 specificity was not confirmed for the second-wave clones peaking on day 37. The detection of some responding clones in pre-infection memory suggests that pre-existing cross-reactive memory T cells joined the SARS-CoV-2 response. The study covered only a couple of mild cases, and larger cohorts including severe cases with pre-infection samples were considered necessary. Contracting CD4+ clones turned up mainly in the CM and EM memory subsets, whereas EMRA was where CD8+ clones were enriched. Balanced CD4/CD8 phenotypes were observed for clones contracting from day 15 to 85, whereas a bias towards CD4+ was observed for a second wave of clones expanding from day 15 to 37.

The data were produced on an Illumina NovaSeq 6000. Using 5'RACE with constant-segment primers, TCRalpha and TCRbeta cDNA libraries were constructed, with sample barcodes and unique molecular identifiers added in the process. RNA was extracted from every sample with Trizol reagent. The libraries were amplified in two PCR steps, and the second step added a second sample barcode and Illumina TruSeq adapters. The libraries were sequenced on an Illumina NovaSeq using 2 x 150 bp paired-end reads. In the original analysis: With migec v1.2.7, reads were demultiplexed and then collapsed into UMI-guided consensus sequences. Using mixcr v2.1.11, UMI consensuses were aligned to TRA and TRB V and J templates and then assembled into clonotypes. Clonotypes were classified as expanded or contracted when called significant by both edgeR and NoisET, with noise models trained on biological replicates. For edgeR calls, the cutoffs were a false discovery rate-adjusted p below 0.01 and a log2 fold-change threshold of 1. As an exploratory analysis of dynamics, PCA with hierarchical clustering was applied to max-normalized trajectories of the 1000 most abundant clonotypes. Separately sequenced CD4+ and CD8+ repertoires were used to assign the CD4 or CD8 phenotype of responding clones. TCRdb applied fastp at Q25 and MiXCR to the public reads, then kept only in-frame beta chains. When rows share a CDR3 protein, they turn into one entry using the most common DNA and genes. It is TCRdb's table, rather than the study itself, that gives the V and J calls and clone size. This sample lists some 450,000 distinct CDR3 sequences; under 20% were detected once. The top ten clonotypes cover about 22% of the sample.

The chain uses TRBV11-2 and TRBJ2-1, with the identity of the D gene unclear. This sequence originates from a man between 18 and 29 years old who had mild COVID-19 (a few samples of this study predate the infection). The sample titles of this study are shuffled in the database, so cell type and time point are left out; the donor was told from shared clones. Sequenced input: PBMCs or a T cell subset sorted from them (not recorded which). The DNA sequence is given as TGTGCCAGCAGCGGCCTTGACAATGAGCAGTTCTTC. Translation gives CASSGLDNEQFF.